Presented here are 26 T cell receptor beta chains from one specimen sequenced in a study of blood T cell repertoires in COVID-19. Here immunoSEQ multiplex PCR was the method, and the copy in TCRdb shows in-frame clones only, minus some. This sample has under 300,000 clones, with around 90% found just once. The sample comprised PBMCs or T cells enriched from blood (not recorded which). These receptors were taken from a woman aged 25 to 45 with acute COVID-19.

This chain links TRBV19 with TRBJ2-2; 10 positions agree with TRBD1. V shed 5 bases and J 6 bases; nucleotides not matched to a gene: 6. CDR3 length: 15 residues. Germline-derived CDR1 and CDR2 are LNHDA and SQIVND (reference sequence). CDR3 sequence reads: CASSPRQGAAGELFF. In DNA form, the CDR3 reads TGTGCCAGTAGTCCCCGACAGGGGGCCGCCGGGGAGCTGTTTTTT. The variable domain in full, completed from reference TRBV19 and TRBJ2-2, reads DGGITQSPKYLFRKEGQNVTLSCEQNLNHDAMYWYRQDPGQGLRLIYYSQIVNDFQKGDIAEGYSVSREKKESFPLTVTSAQKNPTAFYLCASSPRQGAAGELFFGEGSRLTVL.

This clone was counted a few times. The chain uses TRBV7-9 and TRBJ2-7; the match to TRBD1 covers 10 bases. The CDR3 consists of 13 residues. Germline assignment: CDR1 SEHNR and CDR2 FQNEAQ (reference sequence). The V gene end was trimmed by 2 bases and the J gene end by 12 bases; junction bases not matched to a gene: 7. In DNA form, the CDR3 reads TGTGCCAGCAGCTTACAAGACAGGGGGCATCGGTACTTC. Translating it yields CASSLQDRGHRYF.

This chain links TRBV20-1 with TRBJ2-7; D is ambiguous. Germline assignment: CDR1 DFQATT and CDR2 SNEGSKA (reference sequence). This CDR3 is built from 12 residues. The V gene lost 3 bases and the J gene lost 4 bases, with 10 bases spanning the gap. The CDR3 DNA follows: TGCAGTGCTAGTAACAGTTTTTACGAGCAGTACTTC. Its translation: CSASNSFYEQYF.

This clone was found once. This chain links TRBV28 with TRBJ2-1, with TRBD2 matching over 14 bases. The CDR3 spans 19 residues. With V trimmed by 7 bases and J by 3 bases, 14 bases remained unmatched. Germline CDR1 and CDR2: MDHEN and SYDVKM. The DNA of the CDR3 is TGTGCCAGCACCTTGTCCGGACTAGCGGGGGGCCCACTCTACAATGAGCAGTTCTTC. Protein: CASTLSGLAGGPLYNEQFF.

The chain carries TRBV28 and TRBJ1-5; 9 bases map to TRBD1. The V and J ends lost 5 bases and 6 bases, in that order; junction bases with no gene match: 8. The germline V gene encodes CDR1 MDHEN and CDR2 SYDVKM. This CDR3 has 15 residues. CDR3 coding DNA: TGTGCCAGCAGTGGGGACAGGGAGGTGGTTCAGCCCCAGCATTTT. This translates into CASSGDREVVQPQHF.

The chain has TRBV5-1 and TRBJ2-3, with D possibly TRBD2 on 5 matching bases. CDR1 is SGHRS and CDR2 is YFSETQ in the germline V gene. The V end lost 3 bases, the J end lost 2 bases, and 7 bases lay between the germline ends. The CDR3 has 13 residues. The CDR3 nucleotides read TGCGCCAGCAGCTCCGGGGTCACAGATACGCAGTATTTT. This sequence encodes CASSSGVTDTQYF.

This clone was seen a single time. V usage is TRBV28 and J usage is TRBJ1-6, with D possibly matching TRBD1 (6 bases). The CDR3 runs 15 residues. The ends were cut back, 5 bases at V and 5 bases at J, with 13 bases in the middle. CDR1 is MDHEN, CDR2 SYDVKM, per germline. The CDR3 coding sequence is TGTGCCAGCAGTCCCCGGACAGCGAATAATTCACCCCTCCACTTT. Protein: CASSPRTANNSPLHF.

The chain links TRBV7-2 to TRBJ2-3; D might be TRBD2 (5 bases). The CDR3 has 15 residues. The ends were cut back, 7 bases at V and 4 bases at J, with 18 bases in the middle. The V gene's germline CDR1 is SGHTA and CDR2 FQGNSA. CDR3 in amino acids: CASNPGVLRADTQYF. CDR3 bases: TGTGCCAGCAACCCCGGGGTCCTCCGGGCAGATACGCAGTATTTT.

The CDR3 is CASSSGQGGSSYNSPLHF. The DNA for the CDR3 is TGTGCCAGCAGCTCGGGACAGGGAGGAAGCTCCTATAATTCACCCCTCCACTTT. The chain employs TRBV11-2 and TRBJ1-6; 9 bases are a match to TRBD1. V gave up 4 bases and J gave up 0 bases; unmatched junction bases: 7. Germline V gene data show CDR1 as SGHAT and CDR2 as FQNNGV. The length of the CDR3 is 18 residues. The full variable domain, with the rest looked up from reference TRBV11-2 and TRBJ1-6, is EAGVAQSPRYKIIEKRQSVAFWCNPISGHATLYWYQQILGQGPKLLIQFQNNGVVDDSQLPKDRFSAERLKGVDSTLKIQPAKLEDSAVYLCASSSGQGGSSYNSPLHFGNGTRLTVT.

This chain uses TRBV9 with TRBJ2-1; TRBD1 matches at 10 bases. CDR3 length: 17 amino acids. The V segment lost 4 bases and the J segment 0 bases; nucleotides outside the gene matches: 7. The V gene's germline CDR1 is SGDLS and CDR2 YYNGEE. The CDR3 nucleotides read TGTGCCAGCAGCTACCGGGACAGGGGAAGCTCCTACAATGAGCAGTTCTTC. Translated: CASSYRDRGSSYNEQFF.

J is TRBJ2-2 and V is TRBV3-1 (or the pseudogene TRBV3-2); 7 nucleotides match TRBD1. Germline loops: CDR1 LGHDT, CDR2 YNNKEL (reference sequence). The CDR3 runs to 15 residues. Trimming at V came to 4 bases and at J to 3 bases, leaving 5 bases not matched to a gene. CDR3 amino acids: CASSRQGWHTGELFF. The CDR3 DNA sequence: TGTGCCAGCAGCCGACAGGGATGGCACACCGGGGAGCTGTTTTTT.

The V and J genes are TRBV23-1 and TRBJ2-1; 9 nucleotides line up with TRBD1. TRBV23-1 is an open reading frame whose function is uncertain. CDR3 length: 16 residues. J was trimmed by 7 bases and V by 1 base; bases with no gene match: 8. CDR3 DNA sequence: TGCGCCAGCAGTCAATTTCACGGGACAGGGAGAAATGAGCAGTTCTTC. Translating gives CASSQFHGTGRNEQFF.

The chain has TRBV30 and TRBJ1-4, with a tentative D call TRBD1 (5 bases). The germline gives CDR1 GTSNPN, CDR2 SVGIG (reference sequence). The CDR3 loop spans 14 amino acids. Trimming left V 0 bases short and J 4 bases short, with 9 bases between. The chain's CDR3 is CAWSVGGVNEKLFF. CDR3 DNA: TGTGCCTGGAGTGTCGGGGGGGTTAATGAAAAACTGTTTTTT.

The chain combines TRBV5-4 with TRBJ2-3, with 8 positions matching TRBD2. V dropped 4 bases and J dropped 3; count of bases not matched to a gene: 4. The germline V gene has CDR1 SGHNT and CDR2 YYREEE (reference sequence). The CDR3 contains 14 residues. DNA for the CDR3: TGTGCCAGCAGCCGGGGGGGGGTAACAGATACGCAGTATTTT. Protein sequence: CASSRGGVTDTQYF.

The genes are TRBV7-2 and TRBJ1-3; the D is unclear. CDR1 SGHTA and CDR2 FQGNSA come from the germline V gene. CDR3 length equals 17 residues. Deletions cut 2 bases from V and 0 bases from J, with 14 bases between. CDR3 protein: CASSLMRARLSGNTIYF. The CDR3 nucleotides read TGTGCCAGCAGCTTAATGAGGGCCCGTCTCTCTGGAAACACCATATATTTT.

The chain is built from TRBV7-2 and TRBJ2-1; 7 bases are a match to TRBD2. V gave up 4 bases and J gave up 2 bases; unmatched junction bases: 5. CDR1 is SGHTA and CDR2 is FQGNSA in the germline V gene. This CDR3 is 15 amino acids long. This CDR3 is CASSSSGGTYNEQFF. DNA for the CDR3: TGTGCCAGCAGCTCCTCCGGGGGGACCTACAATGAGCAGTTCTTC.

There are a few counts of this clone. At one boundary the junction diverges from the germline segment, which might be a read error. The V gene is TRBV19, the J gene TRBJ2-7, with D maybe TRBD2 (5 bases). The CDR3 has 14 residues. Germline-derived CDR1 and CDR2 are LNHDA and SQIVND (reference sequence). The CDR3 region has the DNA TGTGCCAGTAGTCTAGATCGGGGTTGGAACGAGCAGTACTTC. It translates to CASSLDRGWNEQYF.

In DNA, the CDR3 is TGTGCCAGCTCACCGCTTAGCGGGAGAGGCGATACGCAGTATTTT. It is translated as CASSPLSGRGDTQYF. This chain connects TRBV18 to TRBJ2-3; 9 nucleotides align to TRBD2. The germline V gene has CDR1 KGHSH and CDR2 LQKENI. The junction had 7 bases not matched to a gene; V was cut back by 3 bases and J by 6 bases. The CDR3 runs to 15 residues.

The V and J genes are TRBV11-1 and TRBJ2-2; D may be TRBD1 (6 bases). Germline lookup yields CDR1 SGHAT and CDR2 FQDESV (reference sequence). The germline V and J ends were trimmed by 5 bases and 4 bases, with 17 bases remaining between them. The CDR3 contains 16 residues. The CDR3 coding sequence is TGTGCCAGCAGCAAAAAAACAGGGTACGGCACCGGGGAGCTGTTTTTT. This sequence encodes CASSKKTGYGTGELFF.

The V and J genes are TRBV6-1 and TRBJ1-2, with a possible D match to TRBD1 (5 bases). Trimming left V 2 bases short and J 4 bases short, with 11 bases between. CDR3 length: 14 residues. Germline loops: CDR1 MNHNS, CDR2 SASEGT. CDR3 nucleotide sequence: TGTGCCAGCAGTGAAATAGGGCAGGGCTATGGCTACACCTTC. It yields the protein CASSEIGQGYGYTF.

The chain links TRBV7-6 to TRBJ1-5; D ambiguous. This CDR3 has 12 amino acids. Germline V gene sequence: CDR1 SGHVS, CDR2 FNYEAQ. Trimming cost V 5 bases and J 7 bases, with 9 bases left between them. CDR3 DNA sequence: TGTGCCAGCAGCGAGGGAGGGCAGCCCCAGCATTTT. Translating gives CASSEGGQPQHF.

Concerning this clone: This sample includes further DNA sequences coding for the same CDR3. V is TRBV9 and J is TRBJ1-5; D not resolved. The CDR3 has 14 residues. Trimming stripped 0 bases from V and 1 base from J, with 5 bases between. Germline CDR1 and CDR2: SGDLS and YYNGEE. CDR3 amino acids: CASSVGGSNQPQHF. CDR3 nucleotide sequence: TGTGCCAGCAGCGTAGGAGGCAGCAATCAGCCCCAGCATTTT.

The chain carries TRBV28 and TRBJ2-7; tentatively, D is TRBD1 (6 bases). Trimming shortened V by 6 bases and J by 0 bases, and 15 bases separated the two germline ends. Germline CDR1 reads MDHEN; CDR2 reads SYDVKM. CDR3 length: 15 residues. This chain's CDR3 is CASRKKNRVSYEQYF. CDR3 coding DNA: TGTGCCAGCAGAAAAAAAAACAGGGTCTCCTACGAGCAGTACTTC. The complete variable domain, with remaining parts taken from reference TRBV28 and TRBJ2-7, reads DVKVTQSSRYLVKRTGEKVFLECVQDMDHENMFWYRQDPGLGLRLIYFSYDVKMKEKGDIPEGYSVSREKKERFSLILESASTNQTSMYLCASRKKNRVSYEQYFGPGTRLTVT.

This chain uses TRBV6-5 with TRBJ2-5; D possibly corresponds to TRBD2 (6 bases). The germline V and J ends were trimmed by 2 bases and 2 bases, with 12 bases remaining between them. Germline V CDR1 and CDR2: MNHEY, SVGAGI. This CDR3 is built from 15 residues. CDR3 in DNA: TGTGCCAGCAGTTACGGTCAGCGGGTGCAAGAGACCCAGTACTTC. As protein: CASSYGQRVQETQYF.

V is TRBV5-1 and J is TRBJ2-1; tentatively, D is TRBD2 (5 bases). Germline loops: CDR1 SGHRS, CDR2 YFSETQ. The CDR3 sequence is 14 residues long. V was trimmed by 0 bases and J by 8 bases, leaving 12 bases between them. Here the CDR3 DNA reads TGCGCCAGCAGCTTGGGAGGAGTCGGGGATGAGCAGTTCTTC. It codes for CASSLGGVGDEQFF.

The chain has TRBV7-3 and TRBJ2-7; TRBD2 agrees at 9 bases. Germline V CDR1 and CDR2: SGHTA, FQGTGA. V dropped 2 bases and J dropped 4; count of bases not matched to a gene: 6. CDR3 size: 15 residues. This chain's CDR3 is CASSLYGGRVYEQYF. The CDR3 DNA reads TGTGCCAGCAGCTTATACGGCGGGAGGGTTTACGAGCAGTACTTC.